Following are 29 T cell receptor beta chains from one sample sequenced in a study of Ad26.COV2.S vaccination and SARS-CoV-2 variants. Treatment denoted: around 19 received Ad26.COV2.S at low or high dose, single or two shots; several received placebo; per-sample allocation not given. Day 63 after the first injection of vaccine or placebo was the sampling time. Assay: immunoSEQ multiplex PCR; the TCRdb copy retains only in-frame clones and omits some. The sample lists nearly 400,000 clones, 89% occurring once. The specimen comprised peripheral blood, sampled in a trial of Ad26.COV2.S vaccine versus placebo. These receptors all come from a person between 18 and 60 years old who received the Ad26.COV2.S COVID-19 vaccine or a placebo.

The V and J genes are TRBV5-4 and TRBJ2-7, with 8 bases identical to TRBD2. Trimming cost V 4 bases and J 5 bases; bases outside gene matches: 11. Germline CDR1 and CDR2: SGHNT and YYREEE (reference sequence). This CDR3 is built from 15 residues. DNA for the CDR3: TGTGCCAGCAGCCTAAGCGGGAGCGGTGGGGACGAGCAGTACTTC. This gives the protein CASSLSGSGGDEQYF.

The chain couples TRBV5-1 to TRBJ2-7; 9 bases are a match to TRBD2. Per germline, CDR1 SGHRS and CDR2 YFSETQ. Trimming took 0 bases from V and 13 from J; bases not matched to a gene: 8. The CDR3 has 13 residues. This chain's CDR3 is CASSLDPLAGRYF. The CDR3 region has the DNA TGCGCCAGCAGCTTGGATCCGCTAGCGGGAAGATACTTC. The complete variable domain, with remaining parts taken from reference TRBV5-1 and TRBJ2-7, reads KAGVTQTPRYLIKTRGQQVTLSCSPISGHRSVSWYQQTPGQGLQFLFEYFSETQRNKGNFPGRFSGRQFSNSRSEMNVSTLELGDSALYLCASSLDPLAGRYFGPGTRLTVT.

This chain connects TRBV6-5 to TRBJ1-5; possible D gene TRBD1, 6 bases. This CDR3 comprises 15 residues. CDR1 is MNHEY, CDR2 SVGAGI, per germline. V gave up 6 bases and J gave up 1 base, with 13 bases separating them. In DNA, the CDR3 is TGTGCCAGCAGGGACCAGGGGATAAGCAATCAGCCCCAGCATTTT. Its translation: CASRDQGISNQPQHF.

This sequence joins TRBV2 and TRBJ2-1, with D perhaps being TRBD1 or TRBD2 (6 bases each). The germline V gene encodes CDR1 SNHLY and CDR2 FYNNEI. V lost 4 bases and J lost 1, with 11 bases in between. The CDR3 spans 15 residues. The CDR3 loop is CASSVGGASYNEQFF. Here the CDR3 DNA reads TGTGCCAGCAGTGTCGGGGGCGCTTCCTACAATGAGCAGTTCTTC.

This clone was counted a single time. The genes are TRBV15 and TRBJ2-3; D ambiguous. V gave up 1 base and J gave up 1 base, with 9 bases separating them. The CDR3 length is 15 residues. Germline V gives CDR1 LNHNV, CDR2 YYDKDF (reference sequence). CDR3 bases: TGTGCCACCAGCAGAGCCCCAGCAGGCACAGATACGCAGTATTTT. Translating gives CATSRAPAGTDTQYF.

The CDR3 DNA reads as TGTGCCAGCAGCGTAAGGTCTGGAGGGACGGCTGGAAACACCATATATTTT. It encodes CASSVRSGGTAGNTIYF. The rearrangement joins TRBV9 to TRBJ1-3, with TRBD1 as a possible D gene (5 bases). In germline, CDR1 is SGDLS, CDR2 YYNGEE. Deletions cut 1 base from V and 2 bases from J, with 16 bases between. The CDR3 runs to 17 residues.

This chain joins TRBV6-6 and TRBJ1-6; 8 positions match TRBD1. Trimming removed 7 bases from V and 8 bases from J; junction bases left unmatched: 10. From germline, CDR1 is MNHNY and CDR2 SVGAGI (reference sequence). The CDR3 is made up of 15 amino acids. This CDR3 is CASTMAPGGDSPLHF. CDR3 sequence (DNA): TGTGCCAGCACCATGGCCCCAGGGGGCGATTCACCCCTCCACTTT.

This chain links TRBV9 with TRBJ1-1; D unresolved. The V end was cut by 0 bases, the J end by 0 bases, with 9 bases between. CDR1 SGDLS and CDR2 YYNGEE come from the germline V gene. This CDR3 comprises 15 residues. The CDR3 spells CASSVDGVLNTEAFF. The CDR3 DNA follows: TGTGCCAGCAGCGTAGATGGGGTACTGAACACTGAAGCTTTCTTT. Complete variable domain (other parts from reference TRBV9 and TRBJ1-1): DSGVTQTPKHLITATGQRVTLRCSPRSGDLSVYWYQQSLDQGLQFLIQYYNGEERAKGNILERFSAQQFPDLHSELNLSSLELGDSALYFCASSVDGVLNTEAFFGQGTRLTVV.

The table lists this clone with a count of one. J is TRBJ2-1 and V is TRBV4-2, with 8 nucleotides matching TRBD2. CDR1 is LGHNA and CDR2 is YNFKEQ in the germline V gene. The V gene end was trimmed by 4 bases and the J gene end by 3 bases; junction bases not matched to a gene: 5. The CDR3 is made up of 15 amino acids. CDR3 sequence: CASSLKAGVYNEQFF. The CDR3 region has the DNA TGTGCCAGCAGCCTGAAAGCGGGAGTCTACAATGAGCAGTTCTTC.

The rearrangement uses TRBV28 and TRBJ2-7, with D unclear. Trimming cost V 4 bases and J 5 bases, with 9 bases left between them. CDR3 length: 12 residues. Germline assignment: CDR1 MDHEN and CDR2 SYDVKM. CDR3 in amino acids: CASSYRVDEQYF. The CDR3 DNA reads TGTGCCAGCAGTTACCGGGTCGACGAGCAGTACTTC.

This chain connects TRBV14 to TRBJ2-5, with D uncertain. The CDR3 is 14 residues long. Germline V gives CDR1 SGHDN, CDR2 FVKESK. Trimming took off 5 bases at V and 2 bases at J, with 12 bases between the two ends. This CDR3 reads CASSAMGIQETQYF. DNA for the CDR3: TGTGCCAGCAGCGCGATGGGTATACAAGAGACCCAGTACTTC.

This chain joins TRBV5-6 and TRBJ2-1; D may be TRBD2 (5 bases). V was clipped by 2 bases and J by 7 bases, with 10 bases between them. The germline gives CDR1 SGHDT, CDR2 YYEEEE. The CDR3 runs 13 residues. The DNA for the CDR3 is TGTGCCAGCAGCTTAAACTGGAGGAATGAGCAGTTCTTC. Translating it yields CASSLNWRNEQFF.

This chain uses TRBV28 with TRBJ2-5; TRBD2 aligns across 11 bases. Losses at the gene ends were 5 bases for V and 2 bases for J; bases not matched to a gene: 7. The length of the CDR3 is 16 residues. Germline-derived CDR1 and CDR2 are MDHEN and SYDVKM. Written as DNA, the CDR3 is TGTGCCAGCAGTCTAGCGGGAGGAGGGTTACAAGAGACCCAGTACTTC. Translated: CASSLAGGGLQETQYF. Combining the CDR3 with reference TRBV28 and TRBJ2-5 gives the whole variable domain DVKVTQSSRYLVKRTGEKVFLECVQDMDHENMFWYRQDPGLGLRLIYFSYDVKMKEKGDIPEGYSVSREKKERFSLILESASTNQTSMYLCASSLAGGGLQETQYFGPGTRLLVL.

This clone was seen many times. V usage is TRBV11-3 and J usage is TRBJ1-1; D unresolved. This CDR3 is 14 amino acids long. V lost 5 bases, J lost 0 bases, and 10 bases lay in between. Germline V gene lookup returns CDR1 SGHNT and CDR2 YENEEA. CDR3 sequence: CASSQRPMNTEAFF. DNA for the CDR3: TGTGCCAGCAGCCAAAGACCGATGAACACTGAAGCTTTCTTT. The whole variable domain, filled in from reference TRBV11-3 and TRBJ1-1, reads EAGVVQSPRYKIIEKKQPVAFWCNPISGHNTLYWYLQNLGQGPELLIRYENEEAVDDSQLPKDRFSAERLKGVDSTLKIQPAELGDSAVYLCASSQRPMNTEAFFGQGTRLTVV.

The chain employs TRBV9 and TRBJ2-5, with D possibly TRBD2 on 6 matching bases. V was pared by 3 bases and J by 2 bases, with 14 bases between. Germline V gene sequence: CDR1 SGDLS, CDR2 YYNGEE. The CDR3 covers 15 residues. This CDR3 reads CASSAEGLTQETQYF. The DNA for the CDR3 is TGTGCCAGCAGCGCAGAGGGACTTACACAAGAGACCCAGTACTTC.

V gene TRBV20-1 combines with J gene TRBJ1-4; D unresolved. The CDR3 length is 11 residues. The V gene's germline CDR1 is DFQATT and CDR2 SNEGSKA (reference sequence). Trimming shortened V by 5 bases and J by 5 bases, and 6 bases separated the two germline ends. The CDR3 bases are TGCAGTGCTGCCGGAAATGAAAAACTGTTTTTT. Its translation: CSAAGNEKLFF.

For this clone: The junction differs from germline at one of its ends, possibly a read error. V is TRBV20-1 and J is TRBJ2-4; D gene uncertain. The CDR3 loop spans 11 amino acids. Germline CDR1 reads DFQATT; CDR2 reads SNEGSKA (reference sequence). The CDR3 nucleotides are TGCAGTGCCAGAGGACCGGGCATTCAGTACTTC. Protein sequence: CSARGPGIQYF.

The V and J genes are TRBV5-4 and TRBJ2-7, with 10 bases fitting TRBD2. The CDR3 runs 15 residues. Germline V lookup: CDR1 SGHNT, CDR2 YYREEE (reference sequence). With 5 bases clipped from V and 2 bases from J, the junction kept 7 bases outside the gene matches. The CDR3 loop is CASSLAGGSTYEQYF. DNA for the CDR3: TGTGCCAGCAGTTTAGCGGGAGGCAGCACCTACGAGCAGTACTTC. Looking up the rest from reference TRBV5-4 and TRBJ2-7 gives the full variable domain: ETGVTQSPTHLIKTRGQQVTLRCSSQSGHNTVSWYQQALGQGPQFIFQYYREEENGRGNFPPRFSGLQFPNYSSELNVNALELDDSALYLCASSLAGGSTYEQYFGPGTRLTVT.

V usage is TRBV6-5 and J usage is TRBJ2-2; D possibly corresponds to TRBD2 (5 bases). Looked up from germline, CDR1 is MNHEY and CDR2 is SVGAGI. V lost 0 bases and J lost 7, with 15 bases in between. The CDR3 length is 16 residues. The CDR3 nucleotides are TGTGCCAGCAGTTACTCGCAGGCCCGCCGGGGCGGGGAGCTGTTTTTT. Encoded protein: CASSYSQARRGGELFF.

The chain employs TRBV28 and TRBJ1-1; D not certain. Germline CDR1 and CDR2: MDHEN and SYDVKM. V gave up 2 bases and J gave up 2 bases, with 9 bases separating them. The CDR3 is 14 residues long. The CDR3, as DNA: TGTGCCAGCAGTTTAAGGACCGGTAACACTGAAGCTTTCTTT. Protein sequence: CASSLRTGNTEAFF.

The rearrangement joins TRBV7-8 to TRBJ1-4; possibly TRBD1 for D (5 bases). Germline CDR1 SGHVS, CDR2 FQNEAQ. The length of the CDR3 is 15 residues. The germline V and J ends were trimmed by 4 bases and 8 bases, with 17 bases remaining between them. The CDR3 spells CASSWDRQGGEKLFF. CDR3 sequence (DNA): TGTGCCAGCAGCTGGGACCGGCAGGGCGGAGAAAAACTGTTTTTT.

This clone has just one count. The genes are TRBV5-4 and TRBJ2-1, with TRBD2 identical over 7 bases. This CDR3 has 16 amino acids. The V gene end was trimmed by 4 bases and the J gene end by 7 bases; junction bases not matched to a gene: 14. Per the germline V gene, CDR1 is SGHNT and CDR2 is YYREEE (reference sequence). CDR3 DNA: TGTGCCAGCAGCCCCCCGAGGCGCGGGAGTATGAATGAGCAGTTCTTC. Encoded protein: CASSPPRRGSMNEQFF.

V usage is TRBV3-1 (or the pseudogene TRBV3-2) and J usage is TRBJ1-2; a possible D gene is TRBD1 (6 bases). Germline V gives CDR1 LGHDT, CDR2 YNNKEL (reference sequence). V was clipped by 3 bases and J by 7 bases, with 15 bases between them. CDR3 size: 14 residues. The CDR3 loop reads CASSHNRERGGYTF. The CDR3 nucleotides are TGTGCCAGCAGCCACAACAGGGAGCGGGGTGGCTACACCTTC.

This clone has only one observation. The chain uses TRBV9 and TRBJ2-1; TRBD1 or TRBD2 may be the D gene (5 bases each). The V end was cut by 4 bases, the J end by 0 bases, with 17 bases between. The CDR3 loop spans 17 amino acids. CDR1 and CDR2 from the germline V gene are SGDLS and YYNGEE. This chain's CDR3 is CASSPSGGEPSYNEQFF. CDR3 nucleotide sequence: TGTGCCAGCAGCCCAAGTGGGGGTGAACCCTCCTACAATGAGCAGTTCTTC.

The gene calls are TRBV7-2 and TRBJ1-5; D remains unclear. Germline loops: CDR1 SGHTA, CDR2 FQGNSA. The V end lost 4 bases, the J end lost 0 bases, and 7 bases lay between the germline ends. CDR3 length equals 14 residues. The CDR3 DNA is TGTGCCAGCAGCTCGACGGTTAGCAATCAGCCCCAGCATTTT. Translation: CASSSTVSNQPQHF.

The chain links TRBV5-1 to TRBJ2-1; D gene uncertain. Germline V gene sequence: CDR1 SGHRS, CDR2 YFSETQ. The length of the CDR3 is 13 residues. The germline V and J ends were trimmed by 1 base and 9 bases, with 11 bases remaining between them. The CDR3 is CASSLSESLEQFF. The CDR3 DNA reads TGCGCCAGCAGCTTGAGCGAGTCCCTTGAGCAGTTCTTC.

The CDR3 region has the DNA TGTGCCAGCAGTTTATGGACAAACGAGCAGTACTTC. It encodes CASSLWTNEQYF. The chain uses TRBV28 and TRBJ2-7; D ambiguous. The germline gives CDR1 MDHEN, CDR2 SYDVKM. Deletions cut 0 bases from V and 5 bases from J, with 5 bases between. The CDR3 consists of 12 residues.

This chain joins TRBV30 and TRBJ1-4; D is ambiguous. The V end lost 2 bases, the J end lost 8 bases, and 9 bases lay between the germline ends. The CDR3 has 12 residues. Germline loops: CDR1 GTSNPN, CDR2 SVGIG (reference sequence). The CDR3 spells CAWSTGLEKLFF. CDR3 coding DNA: TGTGCCTGGAGTACCGGGCTAGAAAAACTGTTTTTT.

The CDR3 sequence: CASSYPGLGDEQFF. In DNA form, the CDR3 reads TGTGCCAGCAGTTATCCTGGACTCGGCGATGAGCAGTTCTTC. This chain links TRBV6-5 with TRBJ2-1; maybe TRBD2 (5 bases). V was shortened by 3 bases and J by 8 bases, with 14 bases between the two germline ends. This CDR3 has 14 residues. Germline CDR1 and CDR2: MNHEY and SVGAGI.